Below are 19 T cell receptor beta chains sequenced from a single sample in a study of T cell changes during pregnancy in multiple sclerosis. Sequenced by immunoSEQ multiplex PCR; TCRdb stores in-frame clones only, minus some. The sample consists of roughly 70,000 clones, 80% to 95% of them appearing once. Here the sequenced sample was peripheral blood, taken in the first trimester of pregnancy. The receptors shown here come from a female donor with multiple sclerosis, enrolled in a pregnancy study.

V usage is TRBV6-5 and J usage is TRBJ2-1; possibly TRBD2 for D (6 bases). Per germline, CDR1 MNHEY and CDR2 SVGAGI. This CDR3 has 13 amino acids. The V and J ends lost 4 bases and 8 bases respectively, with 12 bases between them. The CDR3 loop reads CASSSGRSYEQFF. The CDR3 bases are TGTGCCAGCAGTTCCGGGAGAAGCTATGAGCAGTTCTTC.

This clone was counted a few times. The chain employs TRBV6-1 and TRBJ1-5; no reliable D call. Germline CDR1 and CDR2: MNHNS and SASEGT. Deletions cut 2 bases from V and 6 bases from J, with 5 bases between. The CDR3 loop spans 12 amino acids. CDR3 in amino acids: CASSELSQPQHF. CDR3 nucleotides: TGTGCCAGCAGTGAACTGAGTCAGCCCCAGCATTTT.

The chain joins TRBV10-2 to TRBJ2-7, with 7 bases that match TRBD1. CDR1 and CDR2 (germline): WSHSY, SAAADI. This CDR3 has 13 residues. The ends lost 6 bases at V and 3 bases at J; junction bases unmatched: 5. CDR3 nucleotides: TGCGCCAGCAGAGACAGGGTTCTCTACGAGCAGTACTTC. Translating it yields CASRDRVLYEQYF.

The CDR3 region is CASSEAPLAVSTDTQYF. Here the CDR3 DNA reads TGTGCCAGCAGTGAAGCCCCTCTAGCGGTTTCCACAGATACGCAGTATTTT. The chain couples TRBV6-1 to TRBJ2-3, with 7 positions matching TRBD2. The V gene end was trimmed by 0 bases and the J gene end by 2 bases; junction bases not matched to a gene: 8. Germline V gene lookup returns CDR1 MNHNS and CDR2 SASEGT. The CDR3 extends over 17 amino acids.

The chain combines TRBV28 with TRBJ1-4, with 12 bases fitting TRBD1. This CDR3 comprises 17 residues. CDR1 and CDR2 from the germline V gene are MDHEN and SYDVKM. After removal of 6 bases from V and 3 bases from J, the junction contained 8 bases not matched to a gene. The CDR3 protein is CASSPPGQGAANEKLFF. As DNA, the CDR3 is TGTGCCAGCAGCCCTCCGGGACAGGGGGCCGCTAATGAAAAACTGTTTTTT.

This sequence joins TRBV6-6 and TRBJ1-1; 9 nucleotides match TRBD1. With 7 bases clipped from V and 9 bases from J, the junction kept 6 bases outside the gene matches. Germline V gene data show CDR1 as MNHNY and CDR2 as SVGAGI (reference sequence). The CDR3 contains 12 residues. The CDR3 DNA follows: TGTGCCAGCATCCAGACAGGGGGGCAAGCTTTCTTT. It yields the protein CASIQTGGQAFF.

The V call is TRBV6-6, the J call TRBJ1-5, with D hard to call. Between the trimmed V and J ends, which lost 6 bases and 4 bases, there was a span of 16 bases. From germline, CDR1 is MNHNY and CDR2 SVGAGI (reference sequence). The CDR3 is 15 residues long. The chain's CDR3 is CASRSEIARNQPQHF. The DNA for the CDR3 is TGTGCCAGCAGATCAGAAATCGCGCGGAATCAGCCCCAGCATTTT.

The chain has TRBV30 and TRBJ1-1; 8 bases map to TRBD1. Germline V lookup: CDR1 GTSNPN, CDR2 SVGIG (reference sequence). The CDR3 spans 13 residues. The trim removed 2 bases at V and 6 bases at J, leaving 5 bases unmatched. The CDR3 DNA sequence: TGTGCCTGGAGTTTAGGACAGGGCTCTGAAGCTTTCTTT. Amino acids: CAWSLGQGSEAFF.

CDR3 nucleotide sequence: TGCGCCAGCAGCCTGAGTCCTCAGGGAGGCTCCTACGAGCAGTACTTC. Translating gives CASSLSPQGGSYEQYF. This chain uses TRBV4-1 with TRBJ2-7, with D possibly matching TRBD2 (6 bases). Trimming took 4 bases from V and 0 from J, leaving 16 bases between them. Germline CDR1 MGHRA, CDR2 YSYEKL. The CDR3 is 16 residues long.

The V and J genes are TRBV28 and TRBJ2-1; TRBD2 matches at 7 bases. Germline V gene lookup returns CDR1 MDHEN and CDR2 SYDVKM. The CDR3 length is 16 residues. The V segment lost 6 bases and the J segment 4 bases; nucleotides outside the gene matches: 12. The CDR3, as DNA: TGTGCCAGCAGGGCAGCTAGCGGAGAAGATTACAATGAGCAGTTCTTC. This translates into CASRAASGEDYNEQFF.

This clone came up once. The gene calls are TRBV5-5 and TRBJ1-1; TRBD1 might be the D (5 bases). The V end was cut by 2 bases, the J end by 1 base, with 9 bases between. The length of the CDR3 is 14 residues. CDR1 SGHKS and CDR2 YYEKEE come from the germline V gene (reference sequence). The CDR3 DNA follows: TGTGCCAGCAGCTTTGGGGCATCGAACACTGAAGCTTTCTTT. Its translation: CASSFGASNTEAFF.

The chain carries TRBV4-2 and TRBJ1-1; no clear D gene. The V end was cut by 0 bases, the J end by 4 bases, with 15 bases between. Looked up from germline, CDR1 is LGHNA and CDR2 is YNFKEQ. The CDR3 covers 16 residues. The CDR3 DNA is TGTGCCAGCAGCCAAGATCTTGGCGGCGCTGGCACTGAAGCTTTCTTT. It encodes CASSQDLGGAGTEAFF.

The J gene is TRBJ1-1, the V gene TRBV7-6; the D is unclear. CDR1 is SGHVS and CDR2 is FNYEAQ in the germline V gene. Trimming took off 5 bases at V and 0 bases at J, with 7 bases between the two ends. This CDR3 is 13 amino acids long. DNA for the CDR3: TGTGCCAGCAGCGCGGACTTGAACACTGAAGCTTTCTTT. Translated, it gives CASSADLNTEAFF. Based on the CDR3 plus reference TRBV7-6 and TRBJ1-1, the full variable domain is GAGVSQSPRYKVTKRGQDVALRCDPISGHVSLYWYRQALGQGPEFLTYFNYEAQQDKSGLPNDRFSAERPEGSISTLTIQRTEQRDSAMYRCASSADLNTEAFFGQGTRLTVV.

The V and J genes are TRBV5-1 and TRBJ1-4; the match to TRBD1 covers 7 bases. Germline V gene sequence: CDR1 SGHRS, CDR2 YFSETQ. The CDR3 sequence is 14 residues long. J gave up 7 bases and V 5 bases, and 8 bases lay outside the gene matches. CDR3 nucleotide sequence: TGCGCCAGCAGACCTACAGGGGAGATTGAAAAACTGTTTTTT. Its translation is CASRPTGEIEKLFF.

V is TRBV30 and J is TRBJ1-1; D may be TRBD1 (6 bases). The V and J ends lost 5 bases and 4 bases respectively, with 14 bases between them. Germline values: CDR1 GTSNPN, CDR2 SVGIG (reference sequence). The CDR3 spans 13 residues. As DNA, the CDR3 is TGTGCCTGGGTGGGGGGGGGCTTCACTGAAGCTTTCTTT. Protein product: CAWVGGGFTEAFF.

The DNA for the CDR3 is TGTGCCAGCTCCCACGGGACAGCCTACGAGCAGTACTTC. It translates to CASSHGTAYEQYF. V usage is TRBV18 and J usage is TRBJ2-7, with 7 bases aligning to TRBD1. The trim removed 6 bases at V and 2 bases at J, leaving 4 bases unmatched. Germline V gives CDR1 KGHSH, CDR2 LQKENI. This CDR3 spans 13 amino acids.

The chain is built from TRBV28 and TRBJ2-1; the D gene is possibly TRBD2 (6 bases). Germline lookup yields CDR1 MDHEN and CDR2 SYDVKM. This CDR3 contains 14 residues. Deletions cut 5 bases from V and 10 bases from J, with 18 bases between. The CDR3 is CASSLTGTFREQFF. CDR3 bases: TGTGCCAGCAGTCTTACCGGGACTTTTCGGGAGCAGTTCTTC.

This chain links TRBV27 with TRBJ2-2; maybe TRBD1 (6 bases). V was pared by 5 bases and J by 0 bases, with 13 bases between. Looked up from germline, CDR1 is MNHEY and CDR2 is SMNVEV (reference sequence). This CDR3 is built from 16 residues. CDR3 sequence (DNA): TGTGCCAGCAGTGCGTCAGGGGCAGCGAACACCGGGGAGCTGTTTTTT. It translates to CASSASGAANTGELFF.

This clone was found once. The chain is built from TRBV6-1 and TRBJ2-1, with a tentative D call TRBD1 (6 bases). The V and J ends lost 1 base and 9 bases respectively, with 10 bases between them. Germline V CDR1 and CDR2: MNHNS, SASEGT. This CDR3 has 13 residues. In DNA, the CDR3 is TGTGCCAGCAGTGAAGTTGGGGGCGCTGAGCAGTTCTTC. Translation gives CASSEVGGAEQFF.